A selection of T cell receptor beta chains follows, all from one sample in a study of CD8 T cells in Susac syndrome. TCRdb used MiXCR to reprocess the immunoSEQ multiplex PCR reads, holding one entry per CDR3 protein. The repertoire holds roughly 140,000 distinct CDR3 sequences, with over 85% as singletons. Sequenced sample: CD8+ T cells from PBMCs. The receptor source for this set is a human donor in good health. Each CDR3 is given with its conserved first and last residue. D genes are given only for firm matches. Size tells how often a clone was seen (once, few, many) or the class of an expanded clone, and some rows leave it out.

d_call,v_call,clone_size,cdr3_length,j_call,cdr3_aa,cdr3_nt
.,TRBV4-3,.,16,TRBJ2-2,CASSPGGVSGGGELFF,TGCGCCAGCAGCCCCGGGGGTGTTAGCGGAGGCGGGGAGCTGTTTTTT
.,TRBV27,once,13,TRBJ1-2,CASSLSGSYGYTF,TGTGCCAGCAGTTTAAGCGGCAGCTATGGCTACACCTTC
.,TRBV28,.,15,TRBJ2-1,CASSLAFGGPNEQFF,TGTGCCAGCAGTTTGGCGTTCGGGGGTCCCAATGAGCAGTTCTTC
TRBD2,TRBV27,.,15,TRBJ2-7,CASGVRLAGAYEQCF,TGTGCCAGCGGGGTCCGGCTAGCGGGAGCCTACGAGCAGTGCTTC
.,TRBV2,.,11,TRBJ2-7,CASSRNYEQYF,TGTGCCAGCAGCAGAAACTACGAGCAGTACTTC
.,TRBV20-1,.,13,TRBJ2-7,CSAKGPGLYEQYF,TGCAGTGCGAAGGGACCCGGGCTCTACGAGCAGTACTTC
TRBD2,TRBV20-1,.,18,TRBJ2-5,CSARDHGTSGGPEETQYF,TGCAGTGCTAGAGATCATGGGACTAGCGGGGGACCGGAAGAGACCCAGTACTTC
TRBD1,TRBV7-6,.,14,TRBJ2-7,CASSLRDSFSEQYF,TGTGCCAGCAGCCTCCGGGACAGCTTTTCAGAGCAGTACTTC
TRBD2,TRBV7-2,.,16,TRBJ2-3,CASSLDGLAVTDTQYF,TGTGCCAGCAGCTTAGACGGACTAGCGGTTACAGATACGCAGTATTTT
.,TRBV27,.,17,TRBJ1-2,CASSQLAPRGGEEGYTF,TGTGCCAGCAGTCAACTAGCCCCACGTGGGGGGGAAGAAGGCTACACCTTC
.,TRBV9,.,13,TRBJ2-1,CASSVEGYREQFF,TGTGCCAGCAGCGTAGAGGGTTACAGAGAGCAGTTCTTC
TRBD1,TRBV20-1,.,14,TRBJ2-2,CSAAGTGGGGELFF,TGCAGTGCGGCCGGGACAGGGGGCGGCGGGGAGCTGTTTTTT
.,TRBV27,.,15,TRBJ2-4,CASSLRAGSKNIQYF,TGTGCCAGCAGTTTACGGGCAGGGAGCAAAAACATTCAGTACTTC
.,TRBV30,.,13,TRBJ2-3,CAWAQLSEDTQYF,TGTGCCTGGGCCCAGCTATCCGAAGACACGCAGTATTTT
.,TRBV27,once,15,TRBJ2-7,CASSLRAGGYYEQYF,TGTGCCAGCAGTTTAAGAGCAGGGGGGTACTACGAGCAGTACTTC
TRBD2,TRBV27,.,17,TRBJ2-3,CASSFLAGGPRTDTQYF,TGTGCCAGCAGTTTTCTAGCGGGAGGGCCTAGGACAGATACGCAGTATTTT
.,TRBV19,.,13,TRBJ2-3,CASSIWDLDTQYF,TGTGCCAGTAGTATCTGGGACTTGGATACGCAGTATTTT
.,TRBV14,.,17,TRBJ1-1,CASSQGRWVGMNTEAFF,TGTGCCAGCAGCCAGGGGAGATGGGTAGGGATGAACACTGAAGCTTTCTTT
TRBD1,TRBV24-1,.,18,TRBJ2-3,CATSDRRGQGVRADTQYF,TGTGCCACCAGTGATCGGCGGGGACAGGGTGTGAGGGCAGATACGCAGTATTTT
.,TRBV29-1,.,16,TRBJ2-1,CSVELMGRRSYNEQFF,TGCAGCGTTGAACTGATGGGCAGGCGTTCCTACAATGAGCAGTTCTTC
TRBD1,TRBV2,.,13,TRBJ1-5,CASNGQGDQPQHF,TGTGCCAGCAACGGACAGGGCGATCAGCCCCAGCATTTT
.,TRBV19,.,12,TRBJ2-1,CASSILYNEQFF,TGTGCCAGTAGTATCCTCTACAATGAGCAGTTCTTC
TRBD2,TRBV28,.,17,TRBJ2-7,CASSRPRVAGSSYEQYF,TGTGCCAGCAGTCGGCCGAGAGTAGCGGGGAGCTCCTACGAGCAGTACTTC
.,TRBV4-2,once,16,TRBJ1-5,CASSQDPGWGNQPQHF,TGTGCCAGCAGCCAAGATCCAGGGTGGGGCAATCAGCCCCAGCATTTT
.,TRBV13,once,13,TRBJ2-5,CASSLGRQETQYF,TGTGCCAGCAGCTTGGGAAGACAAGAGACCCAGTACTTC
TRBD1,TRBV27,.,15,TRBJ2-1,CASSPLTGVINEQFF,TGTGCCAGCAGTCCACTTACAGGGGTGATCAATGAGCAGTTCTTC
.,TRBV29-1,.,14,TRBJ2-1,CSALGSTDYNEQFF,TGCAGCGCGCTAGGCTCAACAGACTACAATGAGCAGTTCTTC
.,TRBV19,.,14,TRBJ2-2,CASNQYADTGELFF,TGTGCCAGTAACCAGTATGCGGACACCGGGGAGCTGTTTTTT
.,TRBV6-5,.,14,TRBJ2-7,CASSTWARPYEQYF,TGTGCCAGCAGTACCTGGGCTAGACCCTACGAGCAGTACTTC
.,TRBV6-2/TRBV6-3,.,16,TRBJ2-1,CASSYSGRTPYNEQFF,TGTGCCAGCAGTTACTCAGGGAGGACACCTTACAATGAGCAGTTCTTC
TRBD2,TRBV20-1,.,15,TRBJ2-7,CSARDLAGGPYEQYF,TGCAGTGCTAGAGATCTAGCGGGAGGGCCCTACGAGCAGTACTTC
.,TRBV5-6,.,12,TRBJ1-2,CASSLAGHPYTF,TGTGCCAGCAGCTTGGCCGGACACCCCTACACCTTC
TRBD1,TRBV7-3,.,15,TRBJ2-7,CASSLQRQGRNEQYF,TGTGCCAGCAGCTTACAAAGACAGGGGCGGAACGAGCAGTACTTC
.,TRBV29-1,.,13,TRBJ2-5,CSVEGVSQETQYF,TGCAGCGTTGAGGGAGTCAGCCAAGAGACCCAGTACTTC
.,TRBV29-1,.,14,TRBJ2-7,CSVEDNENSYEQYF,TGCAGCGTTGAAGATAACGAAAATTCCTACGAGCAGTACTTC
.,TRBV6-5,.,15,TRBJ2-3,CASSPTSGRADTQYF,TGTGCCAGCAGCCCTACCTCCGGGAGAGCAGATACGCAGTATTTT
TRBD1,TRBV6-2/TRBV6-3,.,13,TRBJ2-4,CASRPTGENIQYF,TGTGCCAGCAGACCGACAGGGGAAAACATTCAGTACTTC
.,TRBV4-3,.,16,TRBJ2-7,CASSQDKRAVSYEQYF,TGCGCCAGCAGCCAAGATAAGCGGGCCGTCTCCTACGAGCAGTACTTC
TRBD1,TRBV7-9,.,14,TRBJ2-2,CASSRTGVTGELFF,TGTGCCAGCAGCCGGACAGGGGTCACCGGGGAGCTGTTTTTT
.,TRBV27,.,14,TRBJ2-3,CASSLGGAGDTQYF,TGTGCCAGCAGTTTGGGCGGAGCGGGAGATACGCAGTATTTT